These T cell receptor beta chains were read from a single sample in a study of T-cell reconstitution after alpha-beta-depleted transplantation in children. TCRdb reprocessed the PCR reads with MiXCR, giving one entry per CDR3 protein. The sample consists of approximately 70,000 distinct CDR3 sequences, approximately 5% of them appearing once. Sequences were derived from PBMCs, mostly from graft donor cells, sampled 180 days after TCRalphabeta/CD19-depleted stem cell transplant. The receptor set was obtained from a boy younger than two who had a stem cell transplant for acute myeloid leukemia, so the T cells may come from the graft donor. Both conserved end residues are part of each CDR3. Fields, in order: D gene, J gene, V gene, CDR3 protein. The D gene is left open where the match is weak.

D: TRBD2
J: TRBJ2-1
V: TRBV14
CDR3: CASSRSSGAYNEQFF

D: TRBD1
J: TRBJ2-3
V: TRBV10-3
CDR3: CAISRDRVETDTQYF

D: TRBD1
J: TRBJ1-5
V: TRBV20-1
CDR3: CSARADRGNQPQHF

D: -
J: TRBJ2-1
V: TRBV18
CDR3: CASSPTGEVYNEQFF

D: -
J: TRBJ2-2
V: TRBV6-2/TRBV6-3
CDR3: CASSYWALANTGELFF

D: TRBD2
J: TRBJ2-7
V: TRBV6-5
CDR3: CASSRTSDEQYF

D: -
J: TRBJ1-2
V: TRBV18
CDR3: CASSPLPGYGYTF

D: -
J: TRBJ1-6
V: TRBV18
CDR3: CASSSTSARRDSPLHF

D: -
J: TRBJ2-5
V: TRBV5-1
CDR3: CASSLEGRETQYF

D: -
J: TRBJ2-2
V: TRBV12-3/TRBV12-4
CDR3: CASSLGVGELFF

D: -
J: TRBJ1-6
V: TRBV6-5
CDR3: CASSTGNPISPLHF

D: -
J: TRBJ2-1
V: TRBV6-6
CDR3: CASSVNYNEQFF

D: -
J: TRBJ2-3
V: TRBV4-3
CDR3: CASSPEPGTDTQYF

D: -
J: TRBJ2-7
V: TRBV9
CDR3: CASSVGVGPEQYF

D: -
J: TRBJ2-5
V: TRBV11-2
CDR3: CASSFSGQQETQYF

D: TRBD1
J: TRBJ2-1
V: TRBV4-3
CDR3: CASSPAGGYEQFF

D: -
J: TRBJ1-2
V: TRBV30
CDR3: CAWIKGFYGYTF

D: -
J: TRBJ2-1
V: TRBV10-3
CDR3: CAISESRSSYNEQFF

D: -
J: TRBJ1-6
V: TRBV13
CDR3: CASSPPDQDVKPLHF

D: -
J: TRBJ1-3
V: TRBV7-9
CDR3: CASSFGQAFSGNTIYF

D: -
J: TRBJ1-2
V: TRBV4-3
CDR3: CASSQDSGGYTF

D: -
J: TRBJ1-2
V: TRBV20-1
CDR3: CSAREKTGRHYGYTF

D: -
J: TRBJ1-5
V: TRBV4-2
CDR3: CASSQDDDSHQPQHF

D: -
J: TRBJ2-1
V: TRBV5-1
CDR3: CASSLEWTTGQFF

D: -
J: TRBJ1-1
V: TRBV19
CDR3: CASSPIGLRNPNEAFF

D: -
J: TRBJ2-5
V: TRBV5-4
CDR3: CASSYRGEETQYF

D: TRBD1
J: TRBJ1-5
V: TRBV20-1
CDR3: CSARDMFPTGGAGYNQPQHF

D: -
J: TRBJ2-1
V: TRBV20-1
CDR3: CSARVGGSYNEQFF

D: -
J: TRBJ2-7
V: TRBV16
CDR3: CASSSDRRFYEQYF

D: TRBD1
J: TRBJ1-5
V: TRBV7-6
CDR3: CASSPGQGGSNQPQHF

D: -
J: TRBJ1-2
V: TRBV6-2/TRBV6-3
CDR3: CASSYSLGEGNYGYTF

D: -
J: TRBJ2-5
V: TRBV12-3/TRBV12-4
CDR3: CASSPQGTKYQETQYF

D: TRBD1
J: TRBJ1-5
V: TRBV12-3/TRBV12-4
CDR3: CASSFLSSGTGVKNSNQPQHF

D: TRBD1
J: TRBJ2-1
V: TRBV6-1
CDR3: CASSSTGGPGGSEQFF

D: TRBD2
J: TRBJ2-4
V: TRBV29-1
CDR3: CSARTSGEGEAKNIQYF

D: TRBD2
J: TRBJ2-1
V: TRBV2
CDR3: CASIAGSSYNEQFF

D: TRBD1
J: TRBJ2-1
V: TRBV30
CDR3: CAWSNRGDEQFF

D: TRBD1
J: TRBJ1-2
V: TRBV6-1
CDR3: CASDPQGATPNVGYTF

D: TRBD1
J: TRBJ1-2
V: TRBV6-5
CDR3: CASSYSGQDLWGYTF

D: TRBD2
J: TRBJ2-3
V: TRBV12-3/TRBV12-4
CDR3: CASTLSGGGTDTQYF

D: -
J: TRBJ2-2
V: TRBV12-3/TRBV12-4
CDR3: CASSLERFTGELFF

D: -
J: TRBJ2-7
V: TRBV25-1
CDR3: CASTSSYEQYF

D: TRBD1
J: TRBJ2-7
V: TRBV29-1
CDR3: CSVEAKNRDRGIGEQYF

D: -
J: TRBJ2-5
V: TRBV29-1
CDR3: CSVEGADQETQYF

D: -
J: TRBJ2-3
V: TRBV12-3/TRBV12-4
CDR3: CASSLGRPVDTQYF

D: TRBD2
J: TRBJ2-1
V: TRBV20-1
CDR3: CSALGLAGGQNEQFF

D: -
J: TRBJ1-6
V: TRBV5-6
CDR3: CASSNGHNSPLHF

D: TRBD1
J: TRBJ1-5
V: TRBV12-3/TRBV12-4
CDR3: CASSRETGHQPQHF

D: -
J: TRBJ2-1
V: TRBV30
CDR3: CAWSVRGGGEQFF

D: -
J: TRBJ1-2
V: TRBV7-2
CDR3: CASSLDQGTFYGYTF

D: -
J: TRBJ1-3
V: TRBV6-6
CDR3: CASSSDIYSGNTIYF

D: -
J: TRBJ1-1
V: TRBV4-3
CDR3: CASSQKGSGTEAFF

D: -
J: TRBJ2-3
V: TRBV14
CDR3: CASSQEISRGDTQYF

D: TRBD2
J: TRBJ2-2
V: TRBV27
CDR3: CASRRGASGGAETGELFF

D: -
J: TRBJ2-3
V: TRBV6-5
CDR3: CASSYSASLGTDTQYF

D: -
J: TRBJ2-1
V: TRBV4-3
CDR3: CASSQDAVADINEQFF

D: -
J: TRBJ1-2
V: TRBV6-5
CDR3: CASSGAGELLNYGYTF

D: -
J: TRBJ1-4
V: TRBV3-1
CDR3: CASSPLMGGNEKLFF

D: -
J: TRBJ2-7
V: TRBV12-3/TRBV12-4
CDR3: CASSFAVSHILRGQYF